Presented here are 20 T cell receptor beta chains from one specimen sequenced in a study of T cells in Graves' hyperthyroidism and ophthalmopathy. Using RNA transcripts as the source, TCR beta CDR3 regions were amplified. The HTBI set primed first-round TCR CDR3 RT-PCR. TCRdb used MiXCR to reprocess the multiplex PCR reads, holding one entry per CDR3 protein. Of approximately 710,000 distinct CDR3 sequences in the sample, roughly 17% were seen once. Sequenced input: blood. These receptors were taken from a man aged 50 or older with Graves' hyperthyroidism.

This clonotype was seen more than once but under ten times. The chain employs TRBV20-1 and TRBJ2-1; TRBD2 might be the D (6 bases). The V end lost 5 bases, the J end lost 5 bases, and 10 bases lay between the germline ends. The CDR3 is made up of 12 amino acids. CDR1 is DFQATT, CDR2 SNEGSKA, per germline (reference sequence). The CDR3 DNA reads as TGCAGTGCTCCGGACTATAACAATGAGCAGTTCTTC. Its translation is CSAPDYNNEQFF.

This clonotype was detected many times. The CDR3 loop reads CASIGRALGGSLNEQFF. The DNA of the CDR3 is TGTGCCAGCATTGGACGGGCCCTCGGCGGGAGTTTGAATGAGCAGTTCTTC. The chain employs TRBV2 and TRBJ2-1; TRBD2 aligns across 7 bases. Germline lookup yields CDR1 SNHLY and CDR2 FYNNEI. The CDR3 totals 17 residues. V lost 7 bases to trimming and J lost 7 bases; unmatched junction nucleotides: 19.

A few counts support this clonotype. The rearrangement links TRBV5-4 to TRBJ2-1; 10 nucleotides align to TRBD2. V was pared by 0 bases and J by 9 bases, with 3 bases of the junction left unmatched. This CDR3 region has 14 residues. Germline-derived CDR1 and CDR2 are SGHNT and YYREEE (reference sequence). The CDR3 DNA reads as TGTGCCAGCAGCTTGGAGCTAGCGGGAGTTGAGCAGTTCTTC. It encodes CASSLELAGVEQFF.

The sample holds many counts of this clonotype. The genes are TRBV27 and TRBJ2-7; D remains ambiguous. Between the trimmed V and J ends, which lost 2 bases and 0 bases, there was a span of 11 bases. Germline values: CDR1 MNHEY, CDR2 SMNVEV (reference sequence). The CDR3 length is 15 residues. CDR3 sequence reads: CASSLRGYSSYEQYF. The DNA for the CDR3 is TGTGCCAGCAGTTTACGTGGGTATAGCTCCTACGAGCAGTACTTC.

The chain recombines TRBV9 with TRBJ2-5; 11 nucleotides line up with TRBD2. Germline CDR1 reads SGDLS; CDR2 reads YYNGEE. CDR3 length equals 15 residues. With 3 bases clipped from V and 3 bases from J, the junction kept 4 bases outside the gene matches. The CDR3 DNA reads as TGTGCCAGCAGCGCTGGGACTAGCGGAGAAGAGACCCAGTACTTC. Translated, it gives CASSAGTSGEETQYF.

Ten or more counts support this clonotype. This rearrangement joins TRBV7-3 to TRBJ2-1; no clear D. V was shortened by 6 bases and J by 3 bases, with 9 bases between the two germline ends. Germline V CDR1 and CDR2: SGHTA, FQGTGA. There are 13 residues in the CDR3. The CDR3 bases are TGTGCCAGCAGTCCTCGAGACTACAATGAGCAGTTCTTC. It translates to CASSPRDYNEQFF.

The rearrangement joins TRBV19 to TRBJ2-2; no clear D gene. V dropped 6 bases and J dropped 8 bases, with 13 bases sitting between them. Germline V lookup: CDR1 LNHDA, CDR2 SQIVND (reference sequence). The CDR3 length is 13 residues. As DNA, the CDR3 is TGTGCCAGTAGCACGACCCCCCCGGGGGAGCTGTTTTTT. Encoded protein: CASSTTPPGELFF. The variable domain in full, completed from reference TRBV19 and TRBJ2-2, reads DGGITQSPKYLFRKEGQNVTLSCEQNLNHDAMYWYRQDPGQGLRLIYYSQIVNDFQKGDIAEGYSVSREKKESFPLTVTSAQKNPTAFYLCASSTTPPGELFFGEGSRLTVL.

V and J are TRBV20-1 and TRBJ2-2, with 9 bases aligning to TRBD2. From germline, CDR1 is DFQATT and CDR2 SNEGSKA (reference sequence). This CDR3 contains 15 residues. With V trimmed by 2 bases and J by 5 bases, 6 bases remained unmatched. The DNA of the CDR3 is TGCAGTGCTAGATTCGGCGGGAGGGGAACCGGGGAGCTGTTTTTT. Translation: CSARFGGRGTGELFF.

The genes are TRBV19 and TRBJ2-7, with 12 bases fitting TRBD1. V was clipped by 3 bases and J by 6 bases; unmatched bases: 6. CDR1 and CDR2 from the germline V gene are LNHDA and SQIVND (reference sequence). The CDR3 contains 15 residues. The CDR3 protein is CASSIRGTGGVEQYF. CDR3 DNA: TGTGCCAGTAGTATTCGGGGGACAGGGGGCGTCGAGCAGTACTTC.

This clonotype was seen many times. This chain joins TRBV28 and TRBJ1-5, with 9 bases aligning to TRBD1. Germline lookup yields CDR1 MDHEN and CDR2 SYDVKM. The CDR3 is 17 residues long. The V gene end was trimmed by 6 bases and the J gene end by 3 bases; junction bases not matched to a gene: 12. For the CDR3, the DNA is TGTGCCAGCAGCCCGTCCGGGACAGGGTTGATCAATCAGCCCCAGCATTTT. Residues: CASSPSGTGLINQPQHF.

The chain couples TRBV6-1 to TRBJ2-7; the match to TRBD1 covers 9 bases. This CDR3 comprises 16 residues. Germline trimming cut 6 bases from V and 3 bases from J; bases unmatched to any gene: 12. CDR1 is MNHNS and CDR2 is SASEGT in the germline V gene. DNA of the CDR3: TGTGCCAGCAGGGGACAGGGCCCCGGCTTAAACTACGAGCAGTACTTC. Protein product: CASRGQGPGLNYEQYF.

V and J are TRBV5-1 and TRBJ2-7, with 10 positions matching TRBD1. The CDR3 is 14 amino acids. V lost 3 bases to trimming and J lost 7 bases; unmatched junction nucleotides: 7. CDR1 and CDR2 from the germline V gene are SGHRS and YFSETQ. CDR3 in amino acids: CASSSRQGAREQYF. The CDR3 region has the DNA TGCGCCAGCAGCTCCCGACAGGGGGCGAGGGAGCAGTACTTC.

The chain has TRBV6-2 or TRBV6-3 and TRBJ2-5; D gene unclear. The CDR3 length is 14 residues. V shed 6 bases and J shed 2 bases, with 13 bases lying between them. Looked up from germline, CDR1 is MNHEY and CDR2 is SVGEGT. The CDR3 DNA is TGTGCCAGCAGACAACCTCCCGTTCAAGAGACCCAGTACTTC. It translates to CASRQPPVQETQYF.

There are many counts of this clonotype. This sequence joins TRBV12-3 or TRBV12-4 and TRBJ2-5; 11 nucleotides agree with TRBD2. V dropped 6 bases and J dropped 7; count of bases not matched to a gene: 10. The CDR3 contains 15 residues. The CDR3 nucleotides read TGTGCCAGCAGACTAGGGACTAGCGGAGGAGGGACCCAGTACTTC. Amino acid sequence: CASRLGTSGGGTQYF.

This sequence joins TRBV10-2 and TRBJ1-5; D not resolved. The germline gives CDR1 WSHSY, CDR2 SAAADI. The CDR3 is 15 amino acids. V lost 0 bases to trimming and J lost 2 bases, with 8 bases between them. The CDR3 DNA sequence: TGCGCCAGCAGTGAGTCGGGCTACGGCAATCAGCCCCAGCATTTT. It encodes CASSESGYGNQPQHF.

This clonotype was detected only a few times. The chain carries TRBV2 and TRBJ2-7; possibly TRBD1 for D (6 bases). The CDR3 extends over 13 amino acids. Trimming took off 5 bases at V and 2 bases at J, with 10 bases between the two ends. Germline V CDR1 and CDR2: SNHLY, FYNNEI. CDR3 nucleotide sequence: TGTGCCAGCAGTAATCAGGGGACCTACGAGCAGTACTTC. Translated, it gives CASSNQGTYEQYF.

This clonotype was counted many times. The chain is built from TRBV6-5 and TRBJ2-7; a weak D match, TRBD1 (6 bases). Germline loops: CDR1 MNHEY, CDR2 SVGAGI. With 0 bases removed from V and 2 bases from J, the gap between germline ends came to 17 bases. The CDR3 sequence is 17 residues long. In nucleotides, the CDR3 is TGTGCCAGCAGTTACTCTTTTCCGCAGGGGATGGCCTACGAGCAGTACTTC. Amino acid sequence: CASSYSFPQGMAYEQYF.

The CDR3 is CASSIGRGTYNEQFF. CDR3 nucleotide sequence: TGTGCCAGTAGTATAGGTCGGGGAACCTACAATGAGCAGTTCTTC. The chain couples TRBV19 to TRBJ2-1, with D possibly being TRBD2 (5 bases). Germline CDR1 LNHDA, CDR2 SQIVND (reference sequence). Trimming shortened V by 1 base and J by 2 bases, and 9 bases separated the two germline ends. The CDR3 runs 15 residues. Variable domain in full (rest from reference TRBV19 and TRBJ2-1): DGGITQSPKYLFRKEGQNVTLSCEQNLNHDAMYWYRQDPGQGLRLIYYSQIVNDFQKGDIAEGYSVSREKKESFPLTVTSAQKNPTAFYLCASSIGRGTYNEQFFGPGTRLTVL.

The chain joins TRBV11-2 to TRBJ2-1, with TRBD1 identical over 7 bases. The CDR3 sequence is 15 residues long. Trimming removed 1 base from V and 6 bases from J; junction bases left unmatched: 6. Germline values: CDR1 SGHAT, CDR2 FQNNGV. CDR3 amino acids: CASSLGTGGFNEQFF. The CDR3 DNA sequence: TGTGCCAGCAGCTTAGGGACAGGCGGGTTCAATGAGCAGTTCTTC.

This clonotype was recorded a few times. The CDR3 DNA sequence: TGTGCCAGCAGCGTATACGTGGGTGCGGGGTTAGCCAAAAACATTCAGTACTTC. It is translated as CASSVYVGAGLAKNIQYF. This rearrangement joins TRBV7-9 to TRBJ2-4, with D perhaps matching TRBD2 (6 bases). Germline loops: CDR1 SEHNR, CDR2 FQNEAQ (reference sequence). V lost 5 bases and J lost 0, with 20 bases in between. The CDR3 is 18 amino acids. Full variable domain (remainder filled in from reference TRBV7-9 and TRBJ2-4): DTGVSQNPRHKITKRGQNVTFRCDPISEHNRLYWYRQTLGQGPEFLTYFQNEAQLEKSRLLSDRFSAERPKGSFSTLEIQRTEQGDSAMYLCASSVYVGAGLAKNIQYFGAGTRLSVL.